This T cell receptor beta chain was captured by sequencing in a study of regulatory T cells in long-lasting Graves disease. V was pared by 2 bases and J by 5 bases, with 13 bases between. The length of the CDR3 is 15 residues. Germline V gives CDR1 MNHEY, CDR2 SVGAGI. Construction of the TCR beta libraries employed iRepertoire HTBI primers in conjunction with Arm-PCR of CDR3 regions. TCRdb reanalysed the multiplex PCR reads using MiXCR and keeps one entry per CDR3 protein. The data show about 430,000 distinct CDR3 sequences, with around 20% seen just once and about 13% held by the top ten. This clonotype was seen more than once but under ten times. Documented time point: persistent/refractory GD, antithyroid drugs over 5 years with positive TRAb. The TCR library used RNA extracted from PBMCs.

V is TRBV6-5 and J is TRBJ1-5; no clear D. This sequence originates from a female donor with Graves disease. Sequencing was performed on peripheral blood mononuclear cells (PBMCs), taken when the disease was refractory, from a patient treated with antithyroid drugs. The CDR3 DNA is TGTGCCAGCAGTTACCCCCCCCGGGGAGATCAGCCCCAGCATTTT. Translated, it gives CASSYPPRGDQPQHF.